Listed here is a single TCR beta chain. This CDR3 is 12 amino acids long. CDR1 and CDR2 (germline): MNHEY, SMNVEV (reference sequence). V dropped 4 bases and J dropped 10 bases, with 11 bases sitting between them. The data derive from a study of blood T cell repertoires in COVID-19. The wider study: Acute and convalescent COVID-19 samples came from the United States, Italy and Spain. PBMCs, B-cell-depleted T cells, or T cells provided the cDNA or gDNA that made up the material.

As originally analysed: Reference gene primer amplification gave nucleated cell count estimates. The data were produced by immunoSEQ multiplex PCR, yet TCRdb's version contains in-frame clones alone and is incomplete. V and J calls plus clone size are reproduced from that table; the DNA served to infer D and trimming. The sample holds 150,000 to 200,000 clones; around four fifths are singletons and the top ten take 6% to 7%. Input material: peripheral blood. The J gene is TRBJ2-1, the V gene TRBV27; D gene uncertain. The sequence derives from a woman aged 40 to 50 with acute or convalescent COVID-19. The CDR3 here is CASSSPGLEQFF. The DNA for the CDR3 is TGTGCCAGCAGTTCCCCCGGTTTGGAGCAGTTCTTC.